Below, one T cell receptor beta chain is given with its context. Its antigen is still unknown. It was with 60 Vbeta and 13 Jbeta primers that the PCR ran. The repertoire was sequenced with immunoSEQ multiplex PCR; TCRdb's copy has only in-frame clones and lacks some. The sample gives 150,000 to 200,000 clones, approximately 70% of which show up once; about 7% is in the top ten. These data are taken from a study of cytomegalovirus exposure and HLA in healthy donors. The CDR3 loop spans 14 amino acids. With 0 bases removed from V and 3 bases from J, the gap between germline ends came to 6 bases. Germline CDR1 reads MGHRA; CDR2 reads YSYEKL. Study outcomes and limitations: Cytomegalovirus-associated TCR beta chains were listed, numbering roughly 150. Later analysis demonstrated an association between a missense DCLRE1C variant and TCR beta V- and J-gene trimming. Only CMV serostatus was available as immune exposure information.

The sample taken for sequencing was PBMCs. J is TRBJ1-3 and V is TRBV4-1; D uncertain. The origin of this receptor is a man aged 35-49 years in good health and CMV-seropositive. CDR3 sequence: CASSQERGGNTIYF. In DNA form, the CDR3 reads TGCGCCAGCAGCCAAGAGCGGGGTGGAAACACCATATATTTT.